This TCR beta chain derives from a study of T-cell memory formation after mild COVID-19. Overall study findings and caveats: Researchers report contracting CD4+ clones mostly in CM and EM, with CD8+ clones in EMRA.

Worth noting for this clonotype: Its antigen is undetermined.

V was shortened by 0 bases and J by 6 bases, with 2 bases between the two germline ends. CDR3 length: 11 amino acids. CDR1 and CDR2 (germline): LGHDT, YNNKEL (reference sequence). MiXCR, applied by TCRdb to the 5' RACE reads, yields one record per CDR3 protein. The sample lists some 150,000 distinct CDR3 sequences; about 19% were seen once. The TCR comes from an adult woman who had mild COVID-19 (a few samples of this study predate the infection). Cell type and time point are not known. Sample: PBMCs or a T cell subset sorted from them (not recorded which). The chain couples TRBV3-1 to TRBJ2-5; D not resolved. The CDR3 here is CASSQEKTQYF. The CDR3, as DNA: TGTGCCAGCAGCCAAGAGAAGACCCAGTACTTC.